Presented here are 6 T cell receptor beta chains from one specimen sequenced in a study of blood T cells in healthy people across ages. With a J-beta primer mix and a sample-barcoded 5' primer, a second PCR ran 7 to 11 cycles. Via MiXCR, TCRdb re-called the 5' RACE reads, giving one row per CDR3 protein. The table lists 1.5 million to 2 million distinct CDR3 sequences, around 40% of them singletons. The sequenced material came from blood. These receptor sequences come from a human donor in good health.

There are many counts of this clonotype. The chain carries TRBV7-3 and TRBJ2-1; D is undetermined. Trimming took off 2 bases at V and 4 bases at J, with 6 bases between the two ends. Germline assignment: CDR1 SGHTA and CDR2 FQGTGA. This CDR3 is 13 amino acids long. In DNA, the CDR3 is TGTGCCAGCAGCTTATCCCTGTACAATGAGCAGTTCTTC. Translating it yields CASSLSLYNEQFF.

This clonotype was detected a few times. CDR3 residues: CASSQEGSRGIQYF. The CDR3 coding sequence is TGCGCCAGCAGCCAAGAGGGCAGTCGAGGCATTCAGTACTTC. The rearrangement uses TRBV4-1 and TRBJ2-4; D remains ambiguous. V gave up 0 bases and J gave up 9 bases, with 12 bases separating them. Germline V gene lookup returns CDR1 MGHRA and CDR2 YSYEKL. The CDR3 length is 14 residues.

The J gene is TRBJ1-2, the V gene TRBV5-4, with TRBD1 as a possible D gene (6 bases). CDR3 length: 14 amino acids. CDR1 and CDR2 (germline): SGHNT, YYREEE (reference sequence). V shed 0 bases and J shed 12 bases, with 18 bases lying between them. The CDR3 DNA reads TGTGCCAGCAGCTTGGGATGGGGGGCCTCCCTGCACACCTTC. It is translated as CASSLGWGASLHTF.

This clonotype was counted only a few times. V usage is TRBV4-2 and J usage is TRBJ2-5; 9 bases are shared with TRBD1. CDR1 is LGHNA and CDR2 is YNFKEQ in the germline V gene. V trimming: 4 bases; J trimming: 4 bases; junction bases outside the gene matches: 16. This CDR3 contains 18 residues. The CDR3 bases are TGTGCCAGCAGCCGTCGTTCACTTGGACAGGGGAGCCGAGAGACCCAGTACTTC. Translating gives CASSRRSLGQGSRETQYF.

The chain uses TRBV7-2 and TRBJ2-5, with TRBD2 as a possible D gene (6 bases). This CDR3 region has 17 residues. Per the germline V gene, CDR1 is SGHTA and CDR2 is FQGNSA. The V end was cut by 4 bases, the J end by 1 base, with 19 bases between. The CDR3 loop is CASSSQGLRILQETQYF. The CDR3 nucleotides read TGTGCCAGCAGCTCCCAAGGACTAAGAATTCTCCAAGAGACCCAGTACTTC.

This clonotype showed up many times. V usage is TRBV5-1 and J usage is TRBJ2-7; D is possibly TRBD1 (6 bases). This CDR3 is built from 14 residues. Germline V gene sequence: CDR1 SGHRS, CDR2 YFSETQ. Trimming removed 1 base from V and 2 bases from J, with 10 bases in between. CDR3: CASSLSGQTYEQYF. Here the CDR3 DNA reads TGCGCCAGCAGCTTGAGTGGACAGACCTACGAGCAGTACTTC.